The clone carrying this T cell receptor (beta chain) was seen only a few times. Its specificity is not known. The V and J ends lost 8 bases and 2 bases respectively, with 3 bases between them. Germline values: CDR1 MDHEN, CDR2 SYDVKM. The CDR3 length is 10 residues. The blood sample dates from first hyperthyroidism diagnosis, preceding any ophthalmopathy symptoms. Amplification of TCR beta CDR3 regions was performed using RNA transcripts as template. First-round RT-PCR with HTBI primers amplified the TCR CDR3 region. TCRdb recomputed calls from the multiplex PCR reads with MiXCR, one row per CDR3 protein. Of 130,000 or so distinct CDR3 sequences listed, 22% were seen once; the top ten hold roughly 73%. This sample is drawn from a study of T cells in Graves' hyperthyroidism and ophthalmopathy. The study, taken as a whole, reports: Ophthalmopathy was told apart from stable hyperthyroidism by a 13 V-J model. Most thyroid-expanded clonotypes above 0.001 were also found in blood. Model output signaled ophthalmopathy a median about seven months ahead of onset.

Sequenced sample: blood. This TCR was recovered from a woman aged 50 to 60 with Graves' hyperthyroidism that later progressed to Graves' ophthalmopathy. The chain carries TRBV28 and TRBJ1-2; D is ambiguous. CDR3 protein: CASENYGYTF. The CDR3 DNA reads as TGTGCCAGCGAAAACTATGGCTACACCTTC.